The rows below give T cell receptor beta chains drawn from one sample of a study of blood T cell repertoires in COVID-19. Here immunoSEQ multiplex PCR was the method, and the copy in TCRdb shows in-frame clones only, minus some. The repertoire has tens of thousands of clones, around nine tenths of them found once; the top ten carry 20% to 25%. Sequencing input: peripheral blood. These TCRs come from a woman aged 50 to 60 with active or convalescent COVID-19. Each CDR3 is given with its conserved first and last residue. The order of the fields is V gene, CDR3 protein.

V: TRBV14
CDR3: CASQRRNTEAFF

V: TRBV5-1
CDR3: CASSLRPGSSYEQYF

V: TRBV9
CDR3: CASSPEPGTRSSYEQYF

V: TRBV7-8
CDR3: CASRPGGRSYNEQFF

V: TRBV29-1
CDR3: CSVELQNYEQYF

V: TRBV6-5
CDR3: CASSLLGQPRPLHF

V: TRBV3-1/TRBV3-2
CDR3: CASSHTSNQETQYF

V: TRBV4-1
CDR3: CASSHLPPGNTEAFF

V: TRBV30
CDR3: CAYAGTGYTEAFF

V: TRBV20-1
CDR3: CSAERETQYF

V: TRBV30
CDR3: CAWSTKTGRWDEQFF

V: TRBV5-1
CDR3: CASSLGASVNNEQFF

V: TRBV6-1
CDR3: CASSDLARRGTGELFF

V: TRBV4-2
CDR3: CASSQGTSNEQFF

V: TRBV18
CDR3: CASSWGDRIMSNQPQHF

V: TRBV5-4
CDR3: CASSLAGDRVYGYTF

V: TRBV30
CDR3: CAWSGTDSNQPQHF

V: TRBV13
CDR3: CASSLGGLITDTQYF

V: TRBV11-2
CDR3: CASSLGRGNQPQHF